This paragraph covers one T cell receptor (beta chain) sequence. This specimen comes from a study of blood T cell repertoires in COVID-19. In the original processing: Amplification from reference gene primers served as the basis for estimated nucleated cell counts. Repertoires were generated with immunoSEQ multiplex PCR, while TCRdb's copy carries only in-frame clones and drops some. V and J calls and clone size are as listed in that table; D and trimming were resolved from the DNA. The sample shows more than 95,000 clones, about 80% of them seen only once. V was shortened by 4 bases and J by 7 bases, with 19 bases between the two germline ends. Germline CDR1 SQVTM, CDR2 ANQGSEA. The length of the CDR3 is 14 residues.

Sequencing input: peripheral blood. The chain joins TRBV29-1 to TRBJ1-1, with D hard to call. The origin of this receptor is a man between 60 and 75 years old with acute or convalescent COVID-19. CDR3 nucleotides: TGCAGCGTTGCAATCAGCGACCAGACCAATGAAGCTTTCTTT. Translating it yields CSVAISDQTNEAFF.